Shown below are 5 T cell receptor beta chains from a single sample sequenced in a study of T cell responses to AZD1222 COVID-19 vaccine. The data were produced by immunoSEQ multiplex PCR, yet TCRdb's version contains in-frame clones alone and is incomplete. The data show 75,000 to 100,000 clones, roughly 81% seen once. This sample comprised peripheral blood, obtained on day 0 of AZD1222 vaccination. These receptors were obtained from an adult in good health.

The chain carries TRBV9 and TRBJ1-2, with D unresolved. The CDR3 sequence is 15 residues long. Germline V CDR1 and CDR2: SGDLS, YYNGEE. V was shortened by 4 bases and J by 1 base, with 14 bases between the two germline ends. The CDR3 nucleotides read TGTGCCAGCAGCCCCCGTCTTTCGGATAACTATGGCTACACCTTC. This encodes CASSPRLSDNYGYTF. Filled out from reference TRBV9 and TRBJ1-2, the complete variable domain reads DSGVTQTPKHLITATGQRVTLRCSPRSGDLSVYWYQQSLDQGLQFLIQYYNGEERAKGNILERFSAQQFPDLHSELNLSSLELGDSALYFCASSPRLSDNYGYTFGSGTRLTVV.

The sample holds a few counts of this clone. The V gene is TRBV29-1, the J gene TRBJ2-5; D gene unclear. Germline-derived CDR1 and CDR2 are SQVTM and ANQGSEA. The CDR3 runs to 11 residues. Trimming pared 7 bases from V and 5 bases from J, leaving 11 bases between. In nucleotides, the CDR3 is TGCAGCGCCTCCCTTTCGGAGACCCAGTACTTC. Protein product: CSASLSETQYF.

The chain is built from TRBV7-3 and TRBJ2-1; D tentatively fits TRBD1 or TRBD2 (5 bases each). The CDR3 length is 14 residues. V was clipped by 2 bases and J by 6 bases, with 11 bases between them. Looked up from germline, CDR1 is SGHTA and CDR2 is FQGTGA. CDR3 bases: TGTGCCAGCAGCTTAGGGACGGGGATCAATGAGCAGTTCTTC. Protein: CASSLGTGINEQFF.

Only one count was recorded for this clone. The chain combines TRBV9 with TRBJ2-7; D might be TRBD2 (6 bases). From germline, CDR1 is SGDLS and CDR2 YYNGEE. This CDR3 contains 14 residues. V lost 4 bases and J 5 bases, leaving 16 bases between the germline ends. The CDR3 DNA follows: TGTGCCAGCAGCCCCCACGGGGGTACCGACGAGCAGTACTTC. Amino acids: CASSPHGGTDEQYF. The whole variable domain, filled in from reference TRBV9 and TRBJ2-7, reads DSGVTQTPKHLITATGQRVTLRCSPRSGDLSVYWYQQSLDQGLQFLIQYYNGEERAKGNILERFSAQQFPDLHSELNLSSLELGDSALYFCASSPHGGTDEQYFGPGTRLTVT.

This clone was seen once. CDR3 sequence (DNA): TGTGCCACCAGCAGAGCAGGGGCAACTAATGAAAAACTGTTTTTT. Translating gives CATSRAGATNEKLFF. The V gene is TRBV15, the J gene TRBJ1-4; possible D gene TRBD1, 6 bases. CDR1 and CDR2 (germline): LNHNV, YYDKDF (reference sequence). The CDR3 runs to 15 residues. V gave up 1 base and J gave up 0 bases, with 6 bases separating them.